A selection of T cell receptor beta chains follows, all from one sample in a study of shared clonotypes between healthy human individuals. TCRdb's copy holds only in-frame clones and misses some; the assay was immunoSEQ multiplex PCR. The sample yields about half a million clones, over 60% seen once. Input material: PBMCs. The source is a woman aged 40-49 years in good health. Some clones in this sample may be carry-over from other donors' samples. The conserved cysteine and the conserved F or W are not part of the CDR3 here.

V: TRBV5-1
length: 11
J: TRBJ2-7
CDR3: ASSLDRDHEQY

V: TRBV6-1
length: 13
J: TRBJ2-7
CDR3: ASRTDRGGTYEQY

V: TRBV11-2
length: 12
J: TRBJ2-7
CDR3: ASSLETGYNEQY

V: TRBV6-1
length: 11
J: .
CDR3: ASSRQVFYEQY

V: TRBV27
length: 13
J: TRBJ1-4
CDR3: ASSLSQGSGEKLF

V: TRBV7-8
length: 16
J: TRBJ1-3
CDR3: ASSSYLPGQSIGNTIY

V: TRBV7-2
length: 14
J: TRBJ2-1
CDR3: ASSSTPPSRDDEQF

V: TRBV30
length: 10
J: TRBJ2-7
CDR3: AWSEGAIEQY

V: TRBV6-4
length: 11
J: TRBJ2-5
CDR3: ASSSGARETQY

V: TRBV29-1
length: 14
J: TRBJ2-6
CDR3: SVEGDFSSGANVLT

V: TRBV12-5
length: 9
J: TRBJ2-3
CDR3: ASGLGDTQY

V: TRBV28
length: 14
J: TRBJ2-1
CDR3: ASSYPHGGSYNGQF

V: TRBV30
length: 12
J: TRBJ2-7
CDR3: AWSMRGQGYEQY

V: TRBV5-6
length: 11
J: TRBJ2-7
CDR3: ASSLQTTYEQY

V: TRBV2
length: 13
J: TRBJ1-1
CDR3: ASSVSRGWNTEAF

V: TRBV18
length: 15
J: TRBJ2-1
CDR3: ASSPQLGLAAYNEQF

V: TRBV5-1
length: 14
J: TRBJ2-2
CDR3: ASSLTSGSDTGELF

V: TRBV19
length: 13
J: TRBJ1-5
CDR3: ASSGATGANQPQH

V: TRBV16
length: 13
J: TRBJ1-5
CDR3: ASSQTGDGNQPQH

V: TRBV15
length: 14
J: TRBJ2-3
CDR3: ATSSGHKRGTDTQY

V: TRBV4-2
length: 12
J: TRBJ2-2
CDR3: ASSQAGMAGELF

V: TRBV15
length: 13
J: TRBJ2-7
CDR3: ATSRGASAHYEQY

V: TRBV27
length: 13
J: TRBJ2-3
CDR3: ASTTSGRAPDTQY

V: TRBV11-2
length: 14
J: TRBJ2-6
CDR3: ASSRSGNSGANVLT

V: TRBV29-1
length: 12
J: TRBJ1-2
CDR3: SVARRQANYGYT

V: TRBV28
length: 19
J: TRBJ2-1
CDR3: ASSLLNPGRFSAGGVHEQF

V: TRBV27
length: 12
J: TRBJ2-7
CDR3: ASSPGLATSEQY

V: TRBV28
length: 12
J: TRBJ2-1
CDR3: ASRTGGVYNEQF

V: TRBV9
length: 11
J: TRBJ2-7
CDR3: ASSVAGRAEQY

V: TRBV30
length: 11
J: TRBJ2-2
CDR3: ATRTASTGELF

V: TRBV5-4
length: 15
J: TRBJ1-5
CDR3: ASSFVGGGGAGGPQH

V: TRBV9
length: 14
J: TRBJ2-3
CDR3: ASSVGLPSYTDTQY

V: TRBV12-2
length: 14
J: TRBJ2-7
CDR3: ASRLRRRAGDHEQY

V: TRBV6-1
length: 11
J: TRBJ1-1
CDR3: ASIKETFTEAF

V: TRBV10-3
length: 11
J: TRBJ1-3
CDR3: AAWDGPGNTIY

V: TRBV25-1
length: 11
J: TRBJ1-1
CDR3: ASRNTGAKTAF

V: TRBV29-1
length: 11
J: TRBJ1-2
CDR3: SVVAGTNYGYT

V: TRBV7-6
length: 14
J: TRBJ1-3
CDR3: ASSLVGAAAGNTIY

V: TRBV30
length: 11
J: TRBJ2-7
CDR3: ACPSGSSYEQY